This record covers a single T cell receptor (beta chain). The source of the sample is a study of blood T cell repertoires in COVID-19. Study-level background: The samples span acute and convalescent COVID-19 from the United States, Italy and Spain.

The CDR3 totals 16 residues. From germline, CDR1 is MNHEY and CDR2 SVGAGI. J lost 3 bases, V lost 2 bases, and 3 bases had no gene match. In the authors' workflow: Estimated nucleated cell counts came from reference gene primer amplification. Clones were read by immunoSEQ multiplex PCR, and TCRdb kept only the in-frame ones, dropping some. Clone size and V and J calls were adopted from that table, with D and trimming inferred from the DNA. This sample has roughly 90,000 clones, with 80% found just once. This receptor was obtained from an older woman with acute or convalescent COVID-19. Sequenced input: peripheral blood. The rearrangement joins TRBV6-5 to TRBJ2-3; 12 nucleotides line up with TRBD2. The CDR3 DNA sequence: TGTGCCAGCAGTTACACAACTAGCGGGGGGACAGATACGCAGTATTTT. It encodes CASSYTTSGGTDTQYF.